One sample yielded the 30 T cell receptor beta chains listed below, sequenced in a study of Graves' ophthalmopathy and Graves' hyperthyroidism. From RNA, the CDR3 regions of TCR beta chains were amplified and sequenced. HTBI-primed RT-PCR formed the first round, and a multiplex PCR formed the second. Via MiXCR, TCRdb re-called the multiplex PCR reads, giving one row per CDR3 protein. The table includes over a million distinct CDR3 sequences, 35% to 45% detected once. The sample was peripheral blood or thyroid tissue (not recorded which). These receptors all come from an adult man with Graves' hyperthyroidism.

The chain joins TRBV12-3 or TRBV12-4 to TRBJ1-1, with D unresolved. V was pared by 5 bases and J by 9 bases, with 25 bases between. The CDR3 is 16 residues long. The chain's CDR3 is CASSPVGLAGVGKAFF. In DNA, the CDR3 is TGTGCCAGCAGTCCCGTCGGACTAGCGGGAGTGGGAAAAGCTTTCTTT.

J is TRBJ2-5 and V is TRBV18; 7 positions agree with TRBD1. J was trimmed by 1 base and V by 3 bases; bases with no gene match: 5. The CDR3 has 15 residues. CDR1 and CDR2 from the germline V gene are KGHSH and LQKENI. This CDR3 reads CASSPLDRRQETQYF. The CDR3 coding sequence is TGTGCCAGCTCACCGTTGGACAGGCGCCAAGAGACCCAGTACTTC.

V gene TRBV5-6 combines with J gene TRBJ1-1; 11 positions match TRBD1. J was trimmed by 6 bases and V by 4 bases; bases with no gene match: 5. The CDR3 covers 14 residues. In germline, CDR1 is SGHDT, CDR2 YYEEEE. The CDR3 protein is CASSPWDRGSEAFF. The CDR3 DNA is TGTGCCAGCAGCCCCTGGGACAGGGGGTCTGAAGCTTTCTTT.

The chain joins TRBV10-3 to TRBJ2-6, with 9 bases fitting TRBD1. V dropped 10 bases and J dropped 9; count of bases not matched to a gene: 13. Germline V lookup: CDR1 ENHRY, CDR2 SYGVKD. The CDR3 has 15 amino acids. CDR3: CATSPGQGLYNVLTF. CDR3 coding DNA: TGTGCCACCAGCCCGGGACAGGGTTTATACAACGTCCTGACTTTC.

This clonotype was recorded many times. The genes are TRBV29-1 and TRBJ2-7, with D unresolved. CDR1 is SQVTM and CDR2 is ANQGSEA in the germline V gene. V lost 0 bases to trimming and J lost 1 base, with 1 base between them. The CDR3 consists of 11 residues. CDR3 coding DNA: TGCAGCGTTGAAGATTCCTACGAGCAGTACTTC. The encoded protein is CSVEDSYEQYF.

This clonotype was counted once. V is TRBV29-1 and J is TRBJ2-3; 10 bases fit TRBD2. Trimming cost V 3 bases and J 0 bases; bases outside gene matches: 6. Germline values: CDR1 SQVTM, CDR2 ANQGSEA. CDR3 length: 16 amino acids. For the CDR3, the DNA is TGCAGCGTTGAGGGGGGACTAGCGTCAAGCACAGATACGCAGTATTTT. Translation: CSVEGGLASSTDTQYF.

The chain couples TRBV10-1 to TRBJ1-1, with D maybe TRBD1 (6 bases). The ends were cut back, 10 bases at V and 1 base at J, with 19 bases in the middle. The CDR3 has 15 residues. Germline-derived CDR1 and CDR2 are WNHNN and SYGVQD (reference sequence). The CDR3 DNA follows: TGCGCCATCTGCAGGGGTCGACAGGCGAACACTGAAGCTTTCTTT. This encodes CAICRGRQANTEAFF.

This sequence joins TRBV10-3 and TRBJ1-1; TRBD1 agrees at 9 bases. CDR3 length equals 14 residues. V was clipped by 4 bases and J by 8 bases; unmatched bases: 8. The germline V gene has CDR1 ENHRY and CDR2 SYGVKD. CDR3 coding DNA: TGTGCCATCAGTGCCGACACAGGGGGCCTAGAAGCTTTCTTT. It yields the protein CAISADTGGLEAFF.

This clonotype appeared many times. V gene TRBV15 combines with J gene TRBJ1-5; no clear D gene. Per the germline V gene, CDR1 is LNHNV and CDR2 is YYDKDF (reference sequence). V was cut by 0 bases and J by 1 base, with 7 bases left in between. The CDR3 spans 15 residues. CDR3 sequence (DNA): TGTGCCACCAGCAGAGATCCCATGAGCAATCAGCCCCAGCATTTT. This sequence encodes CATSRDPMSNQPQHF.

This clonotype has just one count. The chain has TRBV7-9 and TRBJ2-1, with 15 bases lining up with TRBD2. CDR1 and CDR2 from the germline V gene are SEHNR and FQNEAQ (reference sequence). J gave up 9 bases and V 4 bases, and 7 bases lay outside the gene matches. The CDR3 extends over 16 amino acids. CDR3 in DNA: TGTGCCAGCAGCTCAGATCCGGGACTAGCGGGAGGTGAGCAGTTCTTC. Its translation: CASSSDPGLAGGEQFF.

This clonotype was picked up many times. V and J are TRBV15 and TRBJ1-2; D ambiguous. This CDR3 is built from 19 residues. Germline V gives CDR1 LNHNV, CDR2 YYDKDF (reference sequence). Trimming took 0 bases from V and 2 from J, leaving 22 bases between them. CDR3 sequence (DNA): TGTGCCACCAGCAGAGAAAATTCCCCACTGACACCATACAACTATGGCTACACCTTC. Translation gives CATSRENSPLTPYNYGYTF.

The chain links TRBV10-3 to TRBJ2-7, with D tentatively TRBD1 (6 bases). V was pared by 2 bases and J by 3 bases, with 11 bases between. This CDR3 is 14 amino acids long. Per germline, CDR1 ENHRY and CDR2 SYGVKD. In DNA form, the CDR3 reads TGTGCCATCAGTGAGGGTAGGACAGACTACGAGCAGTACTTC. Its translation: CAISEGRTDYEQYF.

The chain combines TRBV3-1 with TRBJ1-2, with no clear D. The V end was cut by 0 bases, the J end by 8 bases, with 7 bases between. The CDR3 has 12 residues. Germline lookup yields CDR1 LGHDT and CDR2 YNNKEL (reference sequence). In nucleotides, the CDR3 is TGTGCCAGCAGCCAAGAGGGGTCAGGCTACACCTTC. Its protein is CASSQEGSGYTF.

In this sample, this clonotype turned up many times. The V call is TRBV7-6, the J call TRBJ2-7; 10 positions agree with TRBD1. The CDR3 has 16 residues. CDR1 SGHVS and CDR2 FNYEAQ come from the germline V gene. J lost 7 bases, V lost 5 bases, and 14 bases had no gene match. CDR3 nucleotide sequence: TGTGCCAGCAGCCAACTGGACAGGGGGTCTTTCTTGGAGCAGTACTTC. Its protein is CASSQLDRGSFLEQYF.

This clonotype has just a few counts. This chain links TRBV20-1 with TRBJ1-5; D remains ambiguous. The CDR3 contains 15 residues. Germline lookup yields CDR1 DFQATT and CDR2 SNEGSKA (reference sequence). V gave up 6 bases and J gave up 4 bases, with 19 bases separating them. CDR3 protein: CSATPQVGTNQPQHF. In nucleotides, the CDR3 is TGCAGTGCGACCCCTCAGGTGGGCACGAATCAGCCCCAGCATTTT.

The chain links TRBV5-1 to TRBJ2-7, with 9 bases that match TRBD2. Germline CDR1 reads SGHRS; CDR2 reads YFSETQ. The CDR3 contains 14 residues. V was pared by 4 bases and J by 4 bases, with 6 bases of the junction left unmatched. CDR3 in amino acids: CASSPGLAKYEQYF. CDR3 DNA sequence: TGCGCCAGCAGCCCGGGACTAGCAAAATACGAGCAGTACTTC.

This chain's CDR3 is CASSAGLAGVPYEQYF. The CDR3 coding sequence is TGCGCCAGCAGTGCCGGACTAGCGGGAGTCCCCTACGAGCAGTACTTC. The chain is built from TRBV10-2 and TRBJ2-7; 13 nucleotides match TRBD2. With 4 bases clipped from V and 2 bases from J, the junction kept 5 bases outside the gene matches. Germline CDR1 WSHSY, CDR2 SAAADI. This CDR3 contains 16 residues.

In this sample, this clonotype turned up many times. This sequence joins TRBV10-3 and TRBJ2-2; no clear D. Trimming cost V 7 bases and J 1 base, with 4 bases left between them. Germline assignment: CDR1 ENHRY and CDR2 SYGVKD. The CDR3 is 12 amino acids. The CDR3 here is CAITQNTGELFF. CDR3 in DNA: TGTGCCATCACGCAGAACACCGGGGAGCTGTTTTTT.

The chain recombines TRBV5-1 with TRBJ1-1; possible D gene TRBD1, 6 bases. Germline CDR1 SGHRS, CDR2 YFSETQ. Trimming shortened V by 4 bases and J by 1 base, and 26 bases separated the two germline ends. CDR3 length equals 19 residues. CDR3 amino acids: CASSVGRFGQGISNTEAFF. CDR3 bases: TGCGCCAGCAGCGTTGGGAGGTTCGGGCAGGGGATCTCGAACACTGAAGCTTTCTTT.

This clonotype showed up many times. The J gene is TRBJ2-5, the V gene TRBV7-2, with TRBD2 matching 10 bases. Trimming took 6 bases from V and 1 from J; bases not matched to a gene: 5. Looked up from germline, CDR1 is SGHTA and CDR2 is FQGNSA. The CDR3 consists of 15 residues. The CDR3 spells CASSPLAGIQETQYF. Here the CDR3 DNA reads TGTGCCAGCAGTCCACTAGCGGGGATCCAAGAGACCCAGTACTTC.

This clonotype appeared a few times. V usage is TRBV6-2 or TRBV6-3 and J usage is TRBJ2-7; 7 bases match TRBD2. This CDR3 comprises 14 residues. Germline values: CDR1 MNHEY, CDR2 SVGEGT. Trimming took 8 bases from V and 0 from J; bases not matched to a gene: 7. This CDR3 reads CASGPSGTSYEQYF. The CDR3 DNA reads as TGTGCCAGCGGGCCGAGCGGGACCTCCTACGAGCAGTACTTC.

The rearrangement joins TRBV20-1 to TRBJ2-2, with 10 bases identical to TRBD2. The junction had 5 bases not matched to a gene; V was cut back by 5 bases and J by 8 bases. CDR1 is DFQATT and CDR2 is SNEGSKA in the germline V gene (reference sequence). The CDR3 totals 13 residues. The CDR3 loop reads CSAQREGAGELFF. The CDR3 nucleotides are TGCAGTGCTCAGCGGGAGGGGGCAGGGGAGCTGTTTTTT.

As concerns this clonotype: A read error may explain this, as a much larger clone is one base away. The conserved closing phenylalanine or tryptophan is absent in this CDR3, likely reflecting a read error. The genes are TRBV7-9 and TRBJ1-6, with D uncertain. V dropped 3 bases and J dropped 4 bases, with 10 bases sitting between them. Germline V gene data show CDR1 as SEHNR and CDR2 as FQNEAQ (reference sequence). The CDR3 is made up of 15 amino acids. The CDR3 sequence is CASSLGGNYNSPLHL. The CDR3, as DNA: TGTGCCAGCAGCTTGGGAGGAAATTATAATTCACCCCTCCACCTT.

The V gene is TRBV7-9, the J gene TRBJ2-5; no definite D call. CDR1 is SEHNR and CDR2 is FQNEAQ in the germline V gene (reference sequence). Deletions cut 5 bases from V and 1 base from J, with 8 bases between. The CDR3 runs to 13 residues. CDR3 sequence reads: CASSGRIQETQYF. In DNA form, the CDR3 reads TGTGCCAGCAGCGGACGGATCCAAGAGACCCAGTACTTC.

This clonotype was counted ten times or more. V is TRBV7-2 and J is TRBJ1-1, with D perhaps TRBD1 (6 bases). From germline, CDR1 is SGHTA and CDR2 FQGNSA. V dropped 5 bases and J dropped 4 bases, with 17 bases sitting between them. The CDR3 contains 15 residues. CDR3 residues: CASSANRGGPTEAFF. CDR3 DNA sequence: TGTGCCAGCAGCGCGAATAGGGGGGGACCCACTGAAGCTTTCTTT.

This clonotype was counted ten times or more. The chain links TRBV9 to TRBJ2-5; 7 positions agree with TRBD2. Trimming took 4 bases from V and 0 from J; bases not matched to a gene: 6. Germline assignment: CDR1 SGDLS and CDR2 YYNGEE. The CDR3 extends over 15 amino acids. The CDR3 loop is CASSLGRGYQETQYF. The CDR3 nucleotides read TGTGCCAGCAGCCTTGGGCGGGGGTACCAAGAGACCCAGTACTTC.

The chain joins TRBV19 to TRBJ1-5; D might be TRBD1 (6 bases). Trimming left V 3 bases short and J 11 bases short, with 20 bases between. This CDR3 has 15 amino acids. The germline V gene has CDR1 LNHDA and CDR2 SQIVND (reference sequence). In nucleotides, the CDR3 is TGTGCCAGTAGTATTACCGGGGGGGCCCTAGAGACCCAGCATTTT. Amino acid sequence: CASSITGGALETQHF.

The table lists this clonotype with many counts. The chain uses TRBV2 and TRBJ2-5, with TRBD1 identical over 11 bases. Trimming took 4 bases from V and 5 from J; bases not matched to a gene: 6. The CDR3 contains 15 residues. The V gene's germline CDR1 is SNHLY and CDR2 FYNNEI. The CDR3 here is CASSARTGGWETQYF. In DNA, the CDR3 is TGTGCCAGCAGTGCTCGGACAGGGGGCTGGGAGACCCAGTACTTC.

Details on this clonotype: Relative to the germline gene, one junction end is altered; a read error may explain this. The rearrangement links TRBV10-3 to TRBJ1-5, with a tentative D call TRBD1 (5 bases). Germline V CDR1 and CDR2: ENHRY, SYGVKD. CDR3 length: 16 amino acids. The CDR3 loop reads CASSYSWGTGNQPQHF. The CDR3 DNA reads TGTGCCAGCAGTTACTCTTGGGGGACCGGCAATCAGCCCCAGCATTTT.

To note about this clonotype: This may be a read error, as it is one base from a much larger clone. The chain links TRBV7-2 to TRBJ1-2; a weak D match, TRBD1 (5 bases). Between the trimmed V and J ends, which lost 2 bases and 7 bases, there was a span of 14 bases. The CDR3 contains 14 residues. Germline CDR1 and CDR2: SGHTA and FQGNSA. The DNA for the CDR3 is TGTGCCAGCAGCTTATCGGGACGGAGTATTGGCTACACCTTC. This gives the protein CASSLSGRSIGYTF.